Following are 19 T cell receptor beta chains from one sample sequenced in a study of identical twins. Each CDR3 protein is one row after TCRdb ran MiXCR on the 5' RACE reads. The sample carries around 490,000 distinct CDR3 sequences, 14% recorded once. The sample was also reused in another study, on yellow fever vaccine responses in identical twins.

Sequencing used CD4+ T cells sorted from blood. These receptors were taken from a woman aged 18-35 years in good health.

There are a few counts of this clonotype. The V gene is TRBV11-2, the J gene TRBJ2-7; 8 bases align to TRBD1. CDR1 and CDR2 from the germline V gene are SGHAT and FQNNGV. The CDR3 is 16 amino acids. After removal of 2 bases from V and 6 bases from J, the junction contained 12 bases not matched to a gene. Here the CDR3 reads CASSLREGTGFSEQYF. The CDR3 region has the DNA TGTGCCAGCAGCTTACGAGAAGGGACAGGTTTTAGCGAGCAGTACTTC.

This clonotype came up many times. CDR3: CASSQGTLTGELFF. The CDR3 region has the DNA TGCGCCAGCAGCCAAGGAACGCTCACCGGGGAGCTGTTTTTT. J is TRBJ2-2 and V is TRBV4-3; D ambiguous. Germline V gene sequence: CDR1 LGHNA, CDR2 YSLEER. The V end lost 1 base, the J end lost 4 bases, and 7 bases lay between the germline ends. This CDR3 has 14 amino acids.

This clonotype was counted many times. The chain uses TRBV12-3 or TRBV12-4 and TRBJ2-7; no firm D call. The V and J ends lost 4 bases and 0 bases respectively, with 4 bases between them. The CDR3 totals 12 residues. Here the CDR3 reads CASSSASYEQYF. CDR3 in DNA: TGTGCCAGCAGTTCGGCCTCCTACGAGCAGTACTTC.

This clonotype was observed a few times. CDR3 sequence: CASSASSGGPTDTQYF. For the CDR3, the DNA is TGTGCCAGCAGCGCCTCTAGCGGGGGACCCACAGATACGCAGTATTTT. The rearrangement links TRBV9 to TRBJ2-3, with TRBD2 matching 10 bases. V shed 3 bases, J shed 2 bases, and the junction held 6 bases outside the gene matches. Germline CDR1 reads SGDLS; CDR2 reads YYNGEE. The CDR3 has 16 amino acids.

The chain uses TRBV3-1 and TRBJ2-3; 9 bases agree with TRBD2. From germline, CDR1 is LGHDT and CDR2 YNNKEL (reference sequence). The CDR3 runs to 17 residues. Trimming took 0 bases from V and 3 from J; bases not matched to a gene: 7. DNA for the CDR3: TGTGCCAGCAGCCAAGAGAGTCCGCTAGCGGGAACAGATACGCAGTATTTT. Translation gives CASSQESPLAGTDTQYF.

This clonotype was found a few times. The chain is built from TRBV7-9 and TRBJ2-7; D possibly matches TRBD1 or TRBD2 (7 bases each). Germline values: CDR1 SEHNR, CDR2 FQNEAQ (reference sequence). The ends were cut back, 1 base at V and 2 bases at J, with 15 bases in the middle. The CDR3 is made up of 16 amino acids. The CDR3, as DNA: TGTGCCAGCAGCTTAGGGGAGGGGGCAGCACCCTACGAGCAGTACTTC. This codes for CASSLGEGAAPYEQYF.

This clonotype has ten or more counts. The CDR3: CATSGGGTDTQYF. The CDR3 DNA follows: TGTGCCACCAGTGGGGGAGGGACAGATACGCAGTATTTT. The J gene is TRBJ2-3, the V gene TRBV15, with TRBD2 matching 7 bases. Looked up from germline, CDR1 is LNHNV and CDR2 is YYDKDF (reference sequence). Trimming at V came to 6 bases and at J to 3 bases, leaving 3 bases not matched to a gene. This CDR3 spans 13 amino acids.

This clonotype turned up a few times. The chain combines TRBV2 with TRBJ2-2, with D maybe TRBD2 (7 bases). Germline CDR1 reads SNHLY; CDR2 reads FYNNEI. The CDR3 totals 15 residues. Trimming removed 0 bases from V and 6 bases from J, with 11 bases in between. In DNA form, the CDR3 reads TGTGCCAGCAGTGAAGCTAGGGGGGGGGCCGGGGAGCTGTTTTTT. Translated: CASSEARGGAGELFF.

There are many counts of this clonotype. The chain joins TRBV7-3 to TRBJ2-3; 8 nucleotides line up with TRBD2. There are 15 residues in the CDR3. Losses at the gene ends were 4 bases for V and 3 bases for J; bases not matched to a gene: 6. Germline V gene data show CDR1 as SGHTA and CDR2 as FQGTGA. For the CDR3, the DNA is TGTGCCAGCAGCTCCGGGGGGGCCGGTACAGATACGCAGTATTTT. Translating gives CASSSGGAGTDTQYF. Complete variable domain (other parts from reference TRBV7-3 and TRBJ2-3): GAGVSQTPSNKVTEKGKYVELRCDPISGHTALYWYRQSLGQGPEFLIYFQGTGAADDSGLPNDRFFAVRPEGSVSTLKIQRTERGDSAVYLCASSSGGAGTDTQYFGPGTRLTVL.

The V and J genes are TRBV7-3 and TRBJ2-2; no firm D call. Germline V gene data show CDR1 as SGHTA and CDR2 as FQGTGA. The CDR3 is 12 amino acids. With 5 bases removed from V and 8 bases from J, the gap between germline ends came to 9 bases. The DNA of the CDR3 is TGTGCCAGCAGCCCGAAGCCAGGGGAGCTGTTTTTT. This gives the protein CASSPKPGELFF.

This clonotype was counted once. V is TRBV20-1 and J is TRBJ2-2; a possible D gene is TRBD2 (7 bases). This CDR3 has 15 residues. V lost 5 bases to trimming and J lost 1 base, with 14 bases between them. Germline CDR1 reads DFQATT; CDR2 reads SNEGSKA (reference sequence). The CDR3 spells CSAGGGTMNTGELFF. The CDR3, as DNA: TGCAGTGCTGGGGGGGGGACAATGAACACCGGGGAGCTGTTTTTT.

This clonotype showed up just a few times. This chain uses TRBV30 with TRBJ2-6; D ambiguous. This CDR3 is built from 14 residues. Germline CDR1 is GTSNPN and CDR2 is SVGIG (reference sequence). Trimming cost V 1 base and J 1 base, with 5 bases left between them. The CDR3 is CAWSEGSGANVLTF. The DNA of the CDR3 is TGTGCCTGGAGTGAAGGGTCTGGGGCCAACGTCCTGACTTTC.

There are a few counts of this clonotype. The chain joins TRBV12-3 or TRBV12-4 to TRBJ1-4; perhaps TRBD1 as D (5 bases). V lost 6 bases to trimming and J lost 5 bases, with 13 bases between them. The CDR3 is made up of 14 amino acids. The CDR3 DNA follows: TGTGCCAGCAGCCGGGACGCTCGAAATGAAAAACTGTTTTTT. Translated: CASSRDARNEKLFF.

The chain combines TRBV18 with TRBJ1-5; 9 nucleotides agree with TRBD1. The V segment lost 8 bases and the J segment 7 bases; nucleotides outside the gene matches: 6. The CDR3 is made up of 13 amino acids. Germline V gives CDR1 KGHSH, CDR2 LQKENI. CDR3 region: CASRRTGEQPQHF. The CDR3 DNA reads TGTGCCAGCCGTCGGACAGGGGAACAGCCCCAGCATTTT.

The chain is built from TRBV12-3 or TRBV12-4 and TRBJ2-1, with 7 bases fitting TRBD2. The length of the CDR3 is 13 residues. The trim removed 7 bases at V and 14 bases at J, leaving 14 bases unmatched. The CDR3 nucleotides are TGTGCCAGCAACTTGGGGGGGTTATTGAGCAAGTTCTTC. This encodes CASNLGGLLSKFF.

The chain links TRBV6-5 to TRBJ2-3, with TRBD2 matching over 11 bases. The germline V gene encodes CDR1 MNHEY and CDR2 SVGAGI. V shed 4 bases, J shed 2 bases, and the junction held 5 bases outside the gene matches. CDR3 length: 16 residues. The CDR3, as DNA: TGTGCCAGCAGTTCCGGGACTAGCGGATACACAGATACGCAGTATTTT. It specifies CASSSGTSGYTDTQYF.

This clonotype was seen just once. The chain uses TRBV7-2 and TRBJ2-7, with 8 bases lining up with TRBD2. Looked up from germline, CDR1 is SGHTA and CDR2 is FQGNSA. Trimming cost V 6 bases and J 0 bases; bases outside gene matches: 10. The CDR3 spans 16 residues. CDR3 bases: TGTGCCAGCAGACCCTCTCCGGGACTAGTCTCCTACGAGCAGTACTTC. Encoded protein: CASRPSPGLVSYEQYF.

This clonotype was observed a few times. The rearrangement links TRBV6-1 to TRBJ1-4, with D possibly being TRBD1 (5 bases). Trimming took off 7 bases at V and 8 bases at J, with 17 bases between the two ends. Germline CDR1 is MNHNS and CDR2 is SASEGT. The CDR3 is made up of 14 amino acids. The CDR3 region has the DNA TGTGCCAGCACTCGGGACCGAGTCGGGGAAAAACTGTTTTTT. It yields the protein CASTRDRVGEKLFF.

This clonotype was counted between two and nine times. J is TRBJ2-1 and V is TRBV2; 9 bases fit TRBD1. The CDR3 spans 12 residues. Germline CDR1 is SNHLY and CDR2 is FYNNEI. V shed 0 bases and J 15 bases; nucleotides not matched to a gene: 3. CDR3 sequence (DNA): TGTGCCAGCAGTGAAGCGGGGACAGGGTTGTTCTTC. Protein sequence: CASSEAGTGLFF.